Given below is one TCR beta chain in context. This clone was recorded once. It lacks a known antigen. The sample holds no much larger clone one base away, and base qualities are not on file. The germline V and J ends show losses of 5 bases and 4 bases respectively, and no gene match explains 4 bases of the junction. The CDR3 sequence holds 14 residues, the cysteine and phenylalanine included. Only the CDR3 region is kept as DNA, spanning 42 bases read in frame from base 1. Reading the germline V gene gives CDR1 SGHTA and CDR2 FQGNSA. This entry comes from a study of OX40 agonist ivuxolimab in advanced cancers. Study-wide context: Ivuxolimab, which targeted the costimulatory receptor OX40 (CD134), was an agonistic, fully human IgG2 monoclonal antibody. Intravenous ivuxolimab was administered to patients every 2 weeks at six dose levels: 0.01, 0.1, 0.3, 1.5, 3 and 10 mg/kg. Of the approximately 54 dose-escalation patients, hepatocellular carcinoma was present in roughly 19, melanoma in approximately 15, renal cell carcinoma in 9 and head and neck cancer in 9. In the dose-escalation cohort, roughly 80% of patients were male, and the mean age was about 55 years, with a range of about 20 to 79. Patients were allowed to have had prior anti-PD-1, anti-PD-L1 or anti-CTLA-4 therapy, and approximately 37% of the dose-escalation patients had been treated with checkpoint inhibitors. Three dose-escalation patients achieved partial responses, one with hepatocellular carcinoma and two with cutaneous melanoma. Peripheral TCRbeta sequencing aimed to test whether ivuxolimab altered TCR sequence diversity and caused clonal T-cell expansion. The paper covers the monotherapy dose-escalation part of the phase I ivuxolimab trial, which included N of about 50 patients. General study outcomes and caveats: At doses of 0.1 to 3.0 mg/kg, clonal expansion of both CD4+ and CD8+ blood T cells was observed from baseline to week 6. After ivuxolimab, expanded clones were on average more numerous among CD8+ T cells than among CD4+ T cells. Partial responders in the 0.1-3.0 mg/kg groups had among the lowest normalized peripheral clonal expansion, especially among CD8+ T cells. Low levels of normalized T-cell clonal expansion were also seen in some patients who did not respond. The antigen specificity of the peripheral T cells that underwent clonal expansion was not determined.

For sequencing of the TCRbeta CDR3 region, genomic DNA was extracted from the sorted cells. TCRbeta CDR3 regions were sequenced using the immunoSEQ Assay. TCRdb obtained this table from immuneACCESS and retained in-frame rearrangements with V and J assigned. These tables miss some clones; where compared with another copy, unresolved V genes account for less than half of the shortfall, and the remainder is unexplained. This sample lists 35,000 or so clones; approximately 80% were detected once. The ten largest clonotypes hold about a sixth of the sample. The trial excluded patients who had a history of autoimmune disease or who were on systemic immunosuppression. In every dose cohort, peripheral blood was drawn for TCR sequencing at baseline, cycle 4 day 1, and cycle 7 day 1. Samples were obtained from an open-label, multicenter, first-in-human phase I dose-escalation trial of ivuxolimab. Adults with locally advanced or metastatic melanoma, renal cell, hepatocellular, or head and neck squamous cell carcinoma were enrolled in the trial. CD4+ and CD8+ T cells were sorted separately from peripheral blood before TCR sequencing.

The V and J segments used are TRBV7-2 and TRBJ2-1; TRBD2 fits 8 bases in the junction. The specimen comprised CD4+ or CD8+ T cells sorted from blood, sampled in a trial of the OX40 agonist ivuxolimab. This TCR came from an adult with an advanced solid tumor such as melanoma, head and neck, liver or kidney cancer. The CDR3 reads as follows: CASSPAGVYNEQFF. The bases read TGTGCCAGCAGCCCAGCGGGGGTATACAATGAGCAGTTCTTC.